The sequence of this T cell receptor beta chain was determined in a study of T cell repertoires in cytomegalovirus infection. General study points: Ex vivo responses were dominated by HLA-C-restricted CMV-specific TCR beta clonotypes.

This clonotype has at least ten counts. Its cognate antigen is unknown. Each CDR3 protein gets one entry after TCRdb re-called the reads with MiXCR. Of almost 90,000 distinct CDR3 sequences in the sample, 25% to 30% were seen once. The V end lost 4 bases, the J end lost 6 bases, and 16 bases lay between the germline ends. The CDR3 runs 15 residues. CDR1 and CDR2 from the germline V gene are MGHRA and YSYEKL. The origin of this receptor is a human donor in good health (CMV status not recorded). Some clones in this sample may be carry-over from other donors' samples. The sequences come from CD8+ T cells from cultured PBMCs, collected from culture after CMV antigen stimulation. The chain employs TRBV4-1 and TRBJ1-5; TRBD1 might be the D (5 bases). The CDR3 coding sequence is TGCGCCAGCAGCCCTCGACAGAACAGTCCTCAGCCCCAGCATTTT. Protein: CASSPRQNSPQPQHF.